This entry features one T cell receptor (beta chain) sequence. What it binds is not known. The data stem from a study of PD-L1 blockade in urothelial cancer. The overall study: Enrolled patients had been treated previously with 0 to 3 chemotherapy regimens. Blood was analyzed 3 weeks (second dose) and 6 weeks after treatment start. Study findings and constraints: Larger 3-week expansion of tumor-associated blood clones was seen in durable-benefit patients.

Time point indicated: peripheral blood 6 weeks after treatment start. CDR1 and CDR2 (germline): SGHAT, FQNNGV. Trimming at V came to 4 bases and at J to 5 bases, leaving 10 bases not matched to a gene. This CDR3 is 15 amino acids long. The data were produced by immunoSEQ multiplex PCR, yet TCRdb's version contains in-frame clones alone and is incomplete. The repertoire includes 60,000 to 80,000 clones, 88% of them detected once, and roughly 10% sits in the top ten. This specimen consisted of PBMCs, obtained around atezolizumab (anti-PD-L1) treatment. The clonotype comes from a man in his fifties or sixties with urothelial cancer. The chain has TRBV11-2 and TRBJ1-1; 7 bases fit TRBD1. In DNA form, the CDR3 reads TGTGCCAGCAGCTATTACGGCCGGGGACAGACTGAAGCTTTCTTT. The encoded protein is CASSYYGRGQTEAFF.